One sample yielded the 29 T cell receptor beta chains listed below, sequenced in a study of T cell responses to AZD1222 COVID-19 vaccine. Method: immunoSEQ multiplex PCR; TCRdb's copy keeps in-frame clones and lacks some. The sample includes 120,000 to 150,000 clones, around 91% seen only once; the top ten take approximately 5%. This sample comprised peripheral blood, obtained on day 0 of AZD1222 vaccination. The receptor set was obtained from an adult in good health.

The rearrangement joins TRBV19 to TRBJ2-2; 8 positions agree with TRBD1. The CDR3 covers 13 residues. Germline V gives CDR1 LNHDA, CDR2 SQIVND (reference sequence). After removal of 9 bases from V and 2 bases from J, the junction contained 2 bases not matched to a gene. CDR3 in amino acids: CASGQGNTGELFF. DNA of the CDR3: TGTGCCAGCGGACAGGGAAACACCGGGGAGCTGTTTTTT.

J is TRBJ2-3 and V is TRBV29-1; D not certain. Looked up from germline, CDR1 is SQVTM and CDR2 is ANQGSEA. With 2 bases removed from V and 2 bases from J, the gap between germline ends came to 11 bases. The CDR3 is 14 residues long. CDR3 region: CSVEKGSNTDTQYF. CDR3 in DNA: TGCAGCGTTGAAAAGGGTTCTAACACAGATACGCAGTATTTT.

The J gene is TRBJ1-6, the V gene TRBV7-9; 7 nucleotides match TRBD1. Germline loops: CDR1 SEHNR, CDR2 FQNEAQ (reference sequence). After removal of 5 bases from V and 7 bases from J, the junction contained 5 bases not matched to a gene. This CDR3 comprises 14 residues. DNA of the CDR3: TGTGCCAGCAGCCACGACAGGGACAATTCACCCCTCCACTTT. This codes for CASSHDRDNSPLHF.

In its sample, this clone was seen a few times. The chain is built from TRBV6-5 and TRBJ1-3; D is undetermined. Germline V gives CDR1 MNHEY, CDR2 SVGAGI. Trimming left V 2 bases short and J 6 bases short, with 2 bases between. The CDR3 loop spans 11 amino acids. The CDR3 DNA is TGTGCCAGCAGTTACAAAAACACCATATATTTT. Its protein is CASSYKNTIYF.

This sequence joins TRBV19 and TRBJ1-3; D is possibly TRBD1 (5 bases). The CDR3 contains 14 residues. Germline V CDR1 and CDR2: LNHDA, SQIVND (reference sequence). Deletions cut 7 bases from V and 9 bases from J, with 19 bases between. DNA of the CDR3: TGTGCCAGTACCGCCCGGGGACCTGAATCCACCATATATTTT. It translates to CASTARGPESTIYF.

The chain employs TRBV28 and TRBJ2-7, with TRBD1 matching over 9 bases. Unmatched junction bases numbered 10, after V lost 10 bases and J lost 6 bases. The length of the CDR3 is 13 residues. Germline V lookup: CDR1 MDHEN, CDR2 SYDVKM. The CDR3 DNA reads TGTGCCACCCGTGGACAGGGGCTGGTCGAGCAGTACTTC. Its protein is CATRGQGLVEQYF.

CDR3 sequence (DNA): TGTGCCAGCAGCGTAGGGGGCGGTGGGGCCAACGTCCTGACTTTC. Encoded protein: CASSVGGGGANVLTF. This chain uses TRBV11-2 with TRBJ2-6; 7 nucleotides agree with TRBD1. Trimming removed 5 bases from V and 3 bases from J; junction bases left unmatched: 4. The germline CDR1 and CDR2 sequences are SGHAT and FQNNGV. This CDR3 is built from 15 residues.

This chain uses TRBV24-1 with TRBJ1-5; D may be TRBD1 (6 bases). Germline-derived CDR1 and CDR2 are KGHDR and SFDVKD. CDR3 length equals 15 residues. V lost 3 bases to trimming and J lost 4 bases, with 12 bases between them. CDR3 in amino acids: CATSDGGHLNQPQHF. The CDR3 DNA follows: TGTGCCACCAGTGATGGGGGACATCTTAATCAGCCCCAGCATTTT.

The V call is TRBV7-6, the J call TRBJ2-7; 12 positions match TRBD1. The CDR3 has 17 amino acids. In germline, CDR1 is SGHVS, CDR2 FNYEAQ. V dropped 1 base and J dropped 3; count of bases not matched to a gene: 7. Here the CDR3 DNA reads TGTGCCAGCAGCTTAGGTACAGGGACAGGGGGCTACTACGAGCAGTACTTC. As protein: CASSLGTGTGGYYEQYF.

The chain has TRBV13 and TRBJ2-2; no firm D call. CDR1 PRHDT and CDR2 FYEKMQ come from the germline V gene (reference sequence). Trimming took 6 bases from V and 1 from J, leaving 9 bases between them. The CDR3 consists of 14 residues. The CDR3 DNA is TGTGCCAGCAGGTCTGCAGGGAACACCGGGGAGCTGTTTTTT. As protein: CASRSAGNTGELFF.

This clone was detected only once. J is TRBJ2-3 and V is TRBV6-2 or TRBV6-3; 14 bases are shared with TRBD2. Germline V gene sequence: CDR1 MNHEY, CDR2 SVGEGT. The CDR3 is 17 residues long. Trimming cost V 1 base and J 4 bases; bases outside gene matches: 4. The CDR3 sequence: CASSYLGLAGVADTQYF. The CDR3 DNA follows: TGTGCCAGCAGTTACTTGGGACTAGCGGGAGTAGCAGATACGCAGTATTTT.

CDR3 residues: CASSPRGYRGDHYEQYF. In DNA, the CDR3 is TGCGCCAGCAGCCCCAGGGGGTACAGGGGAGATCACTACGAGCAGTACTTC. This rearrangement joins TRBV4-1 to TRBJ2-7, with TRBD1 matching over 7 bases. The CDR3 contains 17 residues. V shed 4 bases, J shed 3 bases, and the junction held 15 bases outside the gene matches. CDR1 and CDR2 from the germline V gene are MGHRA and YSYEKL.

This chain connects TRBV7-9 to TRBJ1-2, with D possibly TRBD1 on 5 matching bases. Germline values: CDR1 SEHNR, CDR2 FQNEAQ (reference sequence). The CDR3 is made up of 14 amino acids. The V end was cut by 1 base, the J end by 4 bases, with 10 bases between. CDR3 in DNA: TGTGCCAGCAGCTTAGGCTCCGACAGCTATGGCTACACCTTC. Encoded protein: CASSLGSDSYGYTF.

The genes are TRBV19 and TRBJ2-6, with D tentatively TRBD1 or TRBD2 (5 bases each). Germline values: CDR1 LNHDA, CDR2 SQIVND (reference sequence). The CDR3 length is 23 residues. The germline V and J ends were trimmed by 5 bases and 0 bases, with 32 bases remaining between them. The CDR3 loop is CASSGPGIPGRTPRLSGANVLTF. For the CDR3, the DNA is TGTGCCAGTAGTGGACCCGGTATCCCGGGACGGACACCGAGACTCTCTGGGGCCAACGTCCTGACTTTC.

This chain connects TRBV4-2 to TRBJ2-5; 7 nucleotides line up with TRBD2. CDR1 and CDR2 from the germline V gene are LGHNA and YNFKEQ. This CDR3 region has 16 residues. The V gene end was trimmed by 4 bases and the J gene end by 4 bases; junction bases not matched to a gene: 12. CDR3 residues: CASSPLRAGVRETQYF. The CDR3 region has the DNA TGTGCCAGCAGCCCCCTCCGGGCGGGAGTAAGAGAGACCCAGTACTTC.

This chain joins TRBV28 and TRBJ2-7, with D possibly being TRBD1 (5 bases). The ends were cut back, 2 bases at V and 4 bases at J, with 21 bases in the middle. The CDR3 is made up of 17 amino acids. Per the germline V gene, CDR1 is MDHEN and CDR2 is SYDVKM. In DNA form, the CDR3 reads TGTGCCAGCAGTTTAAACCCCAGGGAAATGGTTTCTTACGAGCAGTACTTC. Translation: CASSLNPREMVSYEQYF.

The chain is built from TRBV5-1 and TRBJ2-3; D is unclear. CDR1 and CDR2 from the germline V gene are SGHRS and YFSETQ. V was cut by 1 base and J by 4 bases, with 4 bases left in between. The CDR3 has 12 residues. CDR3 protein: CASSLRSDTQYF. The CDR3 region has the DNA TGCGCCAGCAGCTTGAGGTCAGATACGCAGTATTTT.

CDR3 DNA: TGTGCCAGCAGTCCCTCGTTATCCTACGAGCAGTACTTC. Amino acids: CASSPSLSYEQYF. The rearrangement links TRBV6-5 to TRBJ2-7; D gene uncertain. The germline V gene has CDR1 MNHEY and CDR2 SVGAGI. The CDR3 totals 13 residues. V gave up 5 bases and J gave up 1 base, with 9 bases separating them.

For this clone: The sample has other DNA sequences that encode this CDR3 too. The chain links TRBV5-1 to TRBJ2-1; 11 bases are shared with TRBD2. V dropped 0 bases and J dropped 4; count of bases not matched to a gene: 3. This CDR3 region has 16 residues. The germline gives CDR1 SGHRS, CDR2 YFSETQ. CDR3 loop: CASSLGGTSGYNEQFF. CDR3 in DNA: TGCGCCAGCAGCTTGGGTGGGACTAGCGGTTACAATGAGCAGTTCTTC. Looking up the rest from reference TRBV5-1 and TRBJ2-1 gives the full variable domain: KAGVTQTPRYLIKTRGQQVTLSCSPISGHRSVSWYQQTPGQGLQFLFEYFSETQRNKGNFPGRFSGRQFSNSRSEMNVSTLELGDSALYLCASSLGGTSGYNEQFFGPGTRLTVL.

V usage is TRBV20-1 and J usage is TRBJ2-1; the match to TRBD2 covers 8 bases. Germline V gene data show CDR1 as DFQATT and CDR2 as SNEGSKA (reference sequence). V gave up 5 bases and J gave up 12 bases; unmatched junction bases: 6. The CDR3 runs 11 residues. For the CDR3, the DNA is TGCAGTGCTCTTAGCGGGAAGGCGCAGTTCTTC. The encoded protein is CSALSGKAQFF.

This chain uses TRBV28 with TRBJ2-1, with 11 positions matching TRBD2. In germline, CDR1 is MDHEN, CDR2 SYDVKM. The CDR3 runs 16 residues. With 4 bases clipped from V and 10 bases from J, the junction kept 12 bases outside the gene matches. CDR3 loop: CASSSAVAGGAWEQFF. CDR3 bases: TGTGCCAGCAGTTCCGCAGTAGCGGGAGGGGCATGGGAGCAGTTCTTC.

CDR3 loop: CASSFRREGSYEQYF. CDR3 nucleotides: TGTGCCAGCAGCTTCCGGCGGGAGGGGTCCTACGAGCAGTACTTC. The gene calls are TRBV5-5 and TRBJ2-7; TRBD2 agrees at 9 bases. J was trimmed by 1 base and V by 2 bases; bases with no gene match: 4. Germline V gene lookup returns CDR1 SGHKS and CDR2 YYEKEE (reference sequence). The CDR3 length is 15 residues.

The chain recombines TRBV9 with TRBJ2-7; no reliable D call. V was pared by 0 bases and J by 6 bases, with 16 bases between. This CDR3 is 15 amino acids long. In germline, CDR1 is SGDLS, CDR2 YYNGEE. The CDR3, as DNA: TGTGCCAGCAGCGTAGGATCCGCGGCTCCGCTCGAGCAGTACTTC. Residues: CASSVGSAAPLEQYF.

V gene TRBV6-5 combines with J gene TRBJ2-7; TRBD1 agrees at 8 bases. Germline trimming cut 6 bases from V and 2 bases from J; bases unmatched to any gene: 6. CDR1 and CDR2 (germline): MNHEY, SVGAGI. There are 14 residues in the CDR3. The CDR3 region has the DNA TGTGCCAGCAGCCCGGGACAGGCTCCCTACGAGCAGTACTTC. Amino acids: CASSPGQAPYEQYF.

The CDR3 region has the DNA TGTGCCAGCAGCTCCCGGACTAGCGGAGAGACCCAGTACTTC. This sequence encodes CASSSRTSGETQYF. J is TRBJ2-5 and V is TRBV7-9; 10 bases line up with TRBD2. The CDR3 sequence is 14 residues long. V shed 4 bases, J shed 4 bases, and the junction held 3 bases outside the gene matches. CDR1 is SEHNR, CDR2 FQNEAQ, per germline (reference sequence).

This chain connects TRBV4-3 to TRBJ2-7, with D unclear. This CDR3 region has 14 residues. CDR1 and CDR2 from the germline V gene are LGHNA and YSLEER. Trimming cost V 1 base and J 2 bases, with 9 bases left between them. CDR3 loop: CASSQVVAAYEQYF. In DNA form, the CDR3 reads TGCGCCAGCAGCCAAGTCGTGGCCGCCTACGAGCAGTACTTC.

The chain employs TRBV7-9 and TRBJ2-5, with TRBD2 as a possible D gene (5 bases). CDR1 and CDR2 from the germline V gene are SEHNR and FQNEAQ (reference sequence). V lost 5 bases, J lost 7 bases, and 8 bases lay in between. The CDR3 length is 11 residues. CDR3 amino acids: CASSREGTQYF. CDR3 DNA: TGTGCCAGCAGCCGTGAGGGGACCCAGTACTTC.

The gene calls are TRBV5-1 and TRBJ2-2; maybe TRBD2 (5 bases). The CDR3 covers 14 residues. Germline V gene sequence: CDR1 SGHRS, CDR2 YFSETQ. V lost 4 bases, J lost 5 bases, and 12 bases lay in between. Here the CDR3 reads CASSPDSFTGELFF. The CDR3 nucleotides read TGCGCCAGCAGCCCGGACTCTTTTACCGGGGAGCTGTTTTTT.

The chain joins TRBV20-1 to TRBJ2-5; D unresolved. Per germline, CDR1 DFQATT and CDR2 SNEGSKA (reference sequence). The CDR3 covers 11 residues. V lost 6 bases to trimming and J lost 6 bases, with 11 bases between them. This CDR3 reads CSAETTQTQYF. DNA of the CDR3: TGCAGTGCAGAGACGACGCAGACCCAGTACTTC.